The entry that follows covers one T cell receptor beta chain sequence. This sample was included in a study of OX40 agonist ivuxolimab in advanced cancers. TCRdb's copy holds only in-frame clones and misses some; the assay was immunoSEQ multiplex PCR. This sample has 90,000 to 150,000 clones, with approximately 92% found just once. In germline, CDR1 is SGDLS, CDR2 YYNGEE. The CDR3 consists of 14 residues. Trimming pared 0 bases from V and 8 bases from J, leaving 9 bases between. The starting material was CD4+ or CD8+ T cells sorted from blood, obtained in a trial of the OX40 agonist ivuxolimab. The rearrangement joins TRBV9 to TRBJ1-6; D call uncertain. This receptor was obtained from an adult with an advanced solid tumor such as melanoma, head and neck, liver or kidney cancer. CDR3 protein: CASSVGPGDSPLHF. For the CDR3, the DNA is TGTGCCAGCAGCGTAGGCCCTGGGGATTCACCCCTCCACTTT.